Presented here are 20 T cell receptor beta chains from one specimen sequenced in a study of beta chain features in type 1 diabetes. Notes on the study in general: The study found moderately but significantly shorter TCRB CDR3s in all four CD4+ subsets of Type 1 diabetes patients.

Expressed TCRB transcripts got sequenced, as all isolated RNA was reverse transcribed. Sequencing was performed with immunoSEQ multiplex PCR; in TCRdb, only in-frame clones are kept and a portion is missing. The sample yields 300,000 to 350,000 clones, approximately 12% seen once. The antigens these receptors bind are not known. Sequences were obtained from naive CD4+ T cells from blood. These receptors were obtained from a woman aged 18-29 years with type 1 diabetes.

This clone was counted between two and nine times. This chain links TRBV5-1 with TRBJ1-1; D is perhaps TRBD1 (5 bases). Germline V lookup: CDR1 SGHRS, CDR2 YFSETQ. The CDR3 is 15 amino acids. V shed 0 bases and J shed 1 base, with 10 bases lying between them. CDR3 in DNA: TGCGCCAGCAGCTTGGGGGCAGGGTCGAACACTGAAGCTTTCTTT. This gives the protein CASSLGAGSNTEAFF.

The rearrangement joins TRBV7-2 to TRBJ2-5; D might be TRBD1 (6 bases). The CDR3 extends over 12 amino acids. Germline V lookup: CDR1 SGHTA, CDR2 FQGNSA. With 5 bases removed from V and 9 bases from J, the gap between germline ends came to 13 bases. This CDR3 is CASSRLRQAQYF. Written as DNA, the CDR3 is TGTGCCAGCAGCCGTCTACGACAGGCCCAGTACTTC.

The V call is TRBV5-1, the J call TRBJ1-1, with D perhaps TRBD1 (6 bases). The germline gives CDR1 SGHRS, CDR2 YFSETQ. V lost 4 bases, J lost 1 base, and 11 bases lay in between. The CDR3 contains 14 residues. The CDR3 DNA follows: TGCGCCAGCAGCAGTATGACAGGGAACACTGAAGCTTTCTTT. Its translation is CASSSMTGNTEAFF.

This clone was seen a handful of times. The chain links TRBV30 to TRBJ1-5; tentative D call: TRBD1 (6 bases). The germline gives CDR1 GTSNPN, CDR2 SVGIG (reference sequence). The CDR3 consists of 16 residues. Trimming cost V 0 bases and J 7 bases, with 19 bases left between them. In DNA form, the CDR3 reads TGTGCCTGGAGTGTAAAGAATGGGCAGGGGTTCCAGCCCCAGCATTTT. This gives the protein CAWSVKNGQGFQPQHF.

This clone was counted between two and nine times. Written as DNA, the CDR3 is TGTGCCAGCAGCTCTATCCTCTCCTACGAGCAGTACTTC. It yields the protein CASSSILSYEQYF. This chain joins TRBV7-6 and TRBJ2-7, with D hard to call. The CDR3 loop spans 13 amino acids. Trimming removed 4 bases from V and 0 bases from J, with 7 bases in between. Germline V gives CDR1 SGHVS, CDR2 FNYEAQ.

V usage is TRBV6-6 and J usage is TRBJ2-3; D uncertain. The CDR3 length is 12 residues. V lost 3 bases, J lost 7 bases, and 8 bases lay in between. The germline V gene encodes CDR1 MNHNY and CDR2 SVGAGI (reference sequence). The CDR3 region has the DNA TGTGCCAGCAGTTATATGTATCATACGCAGTATTTT. Translation gives CASSYMYHTQYF.

This clone was detected only a few times. The V and J genes are TRBV18 and TRBJ2-1; weak D call: TRBD2 (5 bases). Germline V lookup: CDR1 KGHSH, CDR2 LQKENI. V was shortened by 3 bases and J by 6 bases, with 15 bases between the two germline ends. CDR3 length: 15 residues. CDR3 loop: CASSPVASFSNEQFF. CDR3 nucleotides: TGTGCCAGCTCACCGGTGGCTAGCTTTAGCAATGAGCAGTTCTTC.

This clone turned up a few times. V is TRBV7-9 and J is TRBJ2-1; TRBD2 matches at 9 bases. In germline, CDR1 is SEHNR, CDR2 FQNEAQ (reference sequence). The CDR3 contains 15 residues. V lost 1 base, J lost 6 bases, and 4 bases stayed unmatched. Here the CDR3 DNA reads TGTGCCAGCAGCTTAGGACTAGCGGAGGGCAATGAGCAGTTCTTC. Translation: CASSLGLAEGNEQFF.

This clone came up a few times. This CDR3 reads CASSLRSGRPSDTQYF. The DNA of the CDR3 is TGTGCCAGCAGCTTGCGCAGCGGGAGACCTTCAGATACGCAGTATTTT. V is TRBV5-6 and J is TRBJ2-3, with 8 bases lining up with TRBD2. With 1 base clipped from V and 4 bases from J, the junction kept 8 bases outside the gene matches. CDR3 length: 16 amino acids. Germline values: CDR1 SGHDT, CDR2 YYEEEE.

This clone was found a few times. The genes are TRBV27 and TRBJ2-1; TRBD1 matches 8 bases. The CDR3 covers 11 residues. The trim removed 2 bases at V and 12 bases at J, leaving 0 bases unmatched. Germline-derived CDR1 and CDR2 are MNHEY and SMNVEV (reference sequence). As DNA, the CDR3 is TGTGCCAGCAGTTTAGGGACAGGGCAGTTCTTC. Protein: CASSLGTGQFF.

This clone has a handful of counts. This sequence joins TRBV30 and TRBJ2-7, with TRBD1 matching 11 bases. Germline CDR1 reads GTSNPN; CDR2 reads SVGIG (reference sequence). This CDR3 has 16 amino acids. V lost 3 bases and J lost 1; bases outside the gene matches: 8. The CDR3 DNA reads TGTGCCTGGAGAGAGGACGGGACAGGGGGATCCTACGAGCAGTACTTC. Protein product: CAWREDGTGGSYEQYF.

This clone was counted a few times. The chain uses TRBV29-1 and TRBJ2-7; 7 nucleotides match TRBD2. J gave up 2 bases and V 4 bases, and 2 bases lay outside the gene matches. Germline V lookup: CDR1 SQVTM, CDR2 ANQGSEA. The CDR3 sequence is 12 residues long. The CDR3 nucleotides are TGCAGCGTTGGGGAGGGCCCCTACGAGCAGTACTTC. Translated: CSVGEGPYEQYF.

The J gene is TRBJ2-2, the V gene TRBV7-2, with TRBD1 identical over 8 bases. Germline V CDR1 and CDR2: SGHTA, FQGNSA. V gave up 4 bases and J gave up 3 bases; unmatched junction bases: 1. This CDR3 contains 14 residues. CDR3 in DNA: TGTGCCAGCAGCTGGGACAGGTACACCGGGGAGCTGTTTTTT. Its translation is CASSWDRYTGELFF.

This clone was detected a few times. This chain connects TRBV28 to TRBJ2-7; the D gene is possibly TRBD1 (6 bases). CDR1 is MDHEN and CDR2 is SYDVKM in the germline V gene. This CDR3 is built from 15 residues. V dropped 5 bases and J dropped 0 bases, with 14 bases sitting between them. As DNA, the CDR3 is TGTGCCAGCAGTCCTGGGGACATTGACTCCTACGAGCAGTACTTC. Translated: CASSPGDIDSYEQYF.

This chain connects TRBV4-3 to TRBJ1-2; D might be TRBD1 (5 bases). Trimming took off 1 base at V and 4 bases at J, with 13 bases between the two ends. Per germline, CDR1 LGHNA and CDR2 YSLEER. The CDR3 is made up of 15 amino acids. The CDR3 sequence is CASSQGGRGGYGYTF. The CDR3 coding sequence is TGCGCCAGCAGCCAAGGGGGAAGGGGTGGCTATGGCTACACCTTC.

This clone was detected a few times. The chain joins TRBV2 to TRBJ1-2; D gene unclear. V lost 2 bases, J lost 7 bases, and 14 bases lay in between. CDR3 size: 14 residues. CDR1 and CDR2 (germline): SNHLY, FYNNEI. CDR3 sequence reads: CASSEQAVSFGYTF. The DNA for the CDR3 is TGTGCCAGCAGTGAACAGGCAGTCTCGTTTGGCTACACCTTC.

This chain joins TRBV7-3 and TRBJ2-7; 9 positions match TRBD1. The CDR3 is 15 amino acids. Trimming removed 5 bases from V and 7 bases from J; junction bases left unmatched: 12. CDR1 is SGHTA, CDR2 FQGTGA, per germline. CDR3 loop: CASSLGTGRQYEQYF. The DNA of the CDR3 is TGTGCCAGCAGCCTGGGGACAGGGCGGCAATATGAGCAGTACTTC.

Written as DNA, the CDR3 is TGTGCCAGCAGTGCGTCCCGGGACTGGGACTACAATGAGCAGTTCTTC. It codes for CASSASRDWDYNEQFF. The chain uses TRBV2 and TRBJ2-1, with D tentatively TRBD2 (6 bases). The CDR3 sequence is 16 residues long. Trimming took off 4 bases at V and 3 bases at J, with 16 bases between the two ends. Germline CDR1 is SNHLY and CDR2 is FYNNEI.

In its sample, this clone was seen a few times. The rearrangement links TRBV27 to TRBJ2-5, with D perhaps TRBD1 (5 bases). CDR3 length equals 14 residues. Germline assignment: CDR1 MNHEY and CDR2 SMNVEV (reference sequence). V was trimmed by 3 bases and J by 1 base, leaving 9 bases between them. CDR3 amino acids: CASSFRQFQETQYF. The DNA of the CDR3 is TGTGCCAGCAGTTTCCGACAGTTCCAAGAGACCCAGTACTTC.

The CDR3 sequence: CAWTGPGLAAYNEQFF. The DNA for the CDR3 is TGTGCCTGGACCGGACCGGGACTAGCAGCGTACAATGAGCAGTTCTTC. This chain links TRBV30 with TRBJ2-1; 9 bases are shared with TRBD2. This CDR3 comprises 16 residues. The V segment lost 4 bases and the J segment 4 bases; nucleotides outside the gene matches: 11. Germline V lookup: CDR1 GTSNPN, CDR2 SVGIG (reference sequence).